Following are 19 T cell receptor beta chains from one sample sequenced in a study of blood T cell repertoires in COVID-19. The data were produced by immunoSEQ multiplex PCR, yet TCRdb's version contains in-frame clones alone and is incomplete. Among more than 45,000 clones listed, about 80% were seen once. Source material: peripheral blood. All receptors derive from a human donor in a cohort sampled during active COVID-19.

The J gene is TRBJ1-1, the V gene TRBV18; D not resolved. Trimming pared 3 bases from V and 1 base from J, leaving 12 bases between. Germline-derived CDR1 and CDR2 are KGHSH and LQKENI. The CDR3 contains 15 residues. CDR3 sequence: CASSPVSTPNTEAFF. The DNA for the CDR3 is TGTGCCAGCTCACCCGTCAGTACCCCGAACACTGAAGCTTTCTTT. The entire variable domain, with the rest obtained from reference TRBV18 and TRBJ1-1, is as follows: NAGVMQNPRHLVRRRGQEARLRCSPMKGHSHVYWYRQLPEEGLKFMVYLQKENIIDESGMPKERFSAEFPKEGPSILRIQQVVRGDSAAYFCASSPVSTPNTEAFFGQGTRLTVV.

This chain connects TRBV6-5 to TRBJ1-2, with D unclear. Germline CDR1 and CDR2: MNHEY and SVGAGI. V lost 7 bases, J lost 2 bases, and 14 bases lay in between. This CDR3 contains 14 residues. The CDR3: CASTTRGNNYGYTF. As DNA, the CDR3 is TGTGCCAGCACCACCCGGGGTAACAACTATGGCTACACCTTC.

A few counts support this clone. The genes are TRBV30 and TRBJ1-2; the match to TRBD1 covers 7 bases. The CDR3 runs to 11 residues. V trimming: 6 bases; J trimming: 6 bases; junction bases outside the gene matches: 4. Germline V lookup: CDR1 GTSNPN, CDR2 SVGIG (reference sequence). CDR3 region: CACPTGHGYTF. CDR3 DNA: TGTGCCTGCCCGACAGGGCATGGCTACACCTTC.

V usage is TRBV19 and J usage is TRBJ2-7; D not resolved. Per germline, CDR1 LNHDA and CDR2 SQIVND (reference sequence). V was cut by 0 bases and J by 7 bases, with 16 bases left in between. The CDR3 consists of 15 residues. In DNA, the CDR3 is TGTGCCAGTAGTATAGACATCAACAGACCCTTGGAGCAGTACTTC. It specifies CASSIDINRPLEQYF. The whole variable domain, filled in from reference TRBV19 and TRBJ2-7, reads DGGITQSPKYLFRKEGQNVTLSCEQNLNHDAMYWYRQDPGQGLRLIYYSQIVNDFQKGDIAEGYSVSREKKESFPLTVTSAQKNPTAFYLCASSIDINRPLEQYFGPGTRLTVT.

The chain uses TRBV5-1 and TRBJ2-7, with TRBD2 identical over 7 bases. V shed 5 bases, J shed 3 bases, and the junction held 11 bases outside the gene matches. The CDR3 covers 15 residues. The germline V gene has CDR1 SGHRS and CDR2 YFSETQ. CDR3 region: CASSFASGRGYEQYF. CDR3 DNA sequence: TGCGCCAGCAGTTTTGCCTCGGGGAGGGGCTACGAGCAGTACTTC.

The chain links TRBV15 to TRBJ1-2; the match to TRBD1 covers 8 bases. The CDR3 consists of 17 residues. V shed 8 bases, J shed 0 bases, and the junction held 14 bases outside the gene matches. From germline, CDR1 is LNHNV and CDR2 YYDKDF (reference sequence). This CDR3 reads CATFDRTKQGANYGYTF. The CDR3 DNA is TGTGCCACCTTTGATCGAACCAAACAGGGGGCTAACTATGGCTACACCTTC.

The chain couples TRBV5-1 to TRBJ2-1; 8 bases line up with TRBD2. Trimming cost V 7 bases and J 7 bases; bases outside gene matches: 13. The CDR3 runs to 15 residues. Per the germline V gene, CDR1 is SGHRS and CDR2 is YFSETQ. CDR3 in DNA: TGCGCCAGCTCCGCTCGGGAGGGGGGGCTTAATGAGCAGTTCTTC. Translated, it gives CASSAREGGLNEQFF.

This clone was detected a few times. The gene calls are TRBV5-8 and TRBJ2-7; 8 bases agree with TRBD2. The CDR3 consists of 13 residues. Unmatched junction bases numbered 2, after V lost 3 bases and J lost 3 bases. Per germline, CDR1 SGHTS and CDR2 YDEGEE. CDR3 residues: CASSSGGGYEQYF. Here the CDR3 DNA reads TGTGCCAGCAGCTCCGGGGGGGGCTACGAGCAGTACTTC.

As DNA, the CDR3 is TGTGCCAGCAGCCCTACCGGGACTAGATTCTACGAGCAGTACTTC. Translated: CASSPTGTRFYEQYF. V usage is TRBV9 and J usage is TRBJ2-7; TRBD2 agrees at 8 bases. Germline-derived CDR1 and CDR2 are SGDLS and YYNGEE. The CDR3 has 15 residues. V trimming: 4 bases; J trimming: 3 bases; junction bases outside the gene matches: 9.

The V gene is TRBV18, the J gene TRBJ2-7; 9 nucleotides match TRBD2. J was trimmed by 4 bases and V by 1 base; bases with no gene match: 14. The CDR3 runs to 18 residues. Per the germline V gene, CDR1 is KGHSH and CDR2 is LQKENI. The CDR3 region has the DNA TGTGCCAGCTCACCACTCGGGACTAGCATTTGGGAGACATACGAGCAGTACTTC. The encoded protein is CASSPLGTSIWETYEQYF.

The chain links TRBV7-6 to TRBJ2-3, with D possibly being TRBD1 (5 bases). This CDR3 is 15 amino acids long. Per germline, CDR1 SGHVS and CDR2 FNYEAQ. Trimming removed 4 bases from V and 3 bases from J, with 14 bases in between. The CDR3 loop is CASSSQNAGTDTQYF. CDR3 in DNA: TGTGCCAGCAGCTCCCAAAATGCAGGGACAGATACGCAGTATTTT.

This sequence joins TRBV9 and TRBJ1-6; D gene ambiguous. The CDR3 runs 14 residues. The V gene's germline CDR1 is SGDLS and CDR2 YYNGEE. V was trimmed by 7 bases and J by 0 bases, leaving 8 bases between them. The CDR3 sequence: CASAGSSYNSPLHF. In DNA, the CDR3 is TGTGCCAGCGCGGGGAGCTCCTATAATTCACCCCTCCACTTT.

The chain has TRBV29-1 and TRBJ1-1; a possible D gene is TRBD1 (5 bases). In germline, CDR1 is SQVTM, CDR2 ANQGSEA. The CDR3 is made up of 12 amino acids. Trimming pared 7 bases from V and 1 base from J, leaving 10 bases between. Here the CDR3 reads CSAYTGNTEAFF. The CDR3 region has the DNA TGCAGCGCCTATACAGGGAACACTGAAGCTTTCTTT.

The chain combines TRBV3-1 (or the pseudogene TRBV3-2) with TRBJ2-3; 9 bases fit TRBD2. The germline V gene encodes CDR1 LGHDT and CDR2 YNNKEL (reference sequence). The CDR3 is 16 residues long. V gave up 5 bases and J gave up 5 bases; unmatched junction bases: 11. The CDR3 here is CASSFERGVSVDTQYF. The CDR3 nucleotides read TGTGCCAGCAGCTTTGAGCGGGGGGTCTCGGTAGATACGCAGTATTTT.

V gene TRBV5-5 combines with J gene TRBJ2-5, with 8 positions matching TRBD1. Germline CDR1 is SGHKS and CDR2 is YYEKEE (reference sequence). Germline trimming cut 3 bases from V and 7 bases from J; bases unmatched to any gene: 14. This CDR3 is built from 16 residues. The CDR3: CASSSIVQGAVVTQYF. The CDR3 coding sequence is TGTGCCAGCAGCTCCATCGTTCAGGGGGCTGTCGTGACCCAGTACTTC.

This chain links TRBV19 with TRBJ1-1; 8 bases fit TRBD1. V shed 7 bases and J 3 bases; nucleotides not matched to a gene: 4. The germline V gene encodes CDR1 LNHDA and CDR2 SQIVND (reference sequence). This CDR3 comprises 13 residues. CDR3: CASNRGRHTEAFF. The CDR3 DNA follows: TGTGCCAGTAACAGGGGGAGGCACACTGAAGCTTTCTTT.

This sequence joins TRBV24-1 and TRBJ2-2, with D perhaps TRBD2 (6 bases). The germline V gene has CDR1 KGHDR and CDR2 SFDVKD. V was pared by 9 bases and J by 1 base, with 14 bases between. CDR3 length: 15 residues. In nucleotides, the CDR3 is TGTGCCACCTCCAGCGGGCAGGGGAACACCGGGGAGCTGTTTTTT. This sequence encodes CATSSGQGNTGELFF.

The rearrangement uses TRBV29-1 and TRBJ2-3, with TRBD2 identical over 8 bases. Germline V gene lookup returns CDR1 SQVTM and CDR2 ANQGSEA. CDR3 length: 14 residues. Trimming took 5 bases from V and 3 from J; bases not matched to a gene: 7. CDR3 sequence reads: CSVRGGLSTDTQYF. CDR3 in DNA: TGCAGCGTTCGGGGGGGCCTCTCGACAGATACGCAGTATTTT.

The chain has TRBV7-2 and TRBJ2-3; D perhaps matches TRBD2 (5 bases). Trimming cost V 2 bases and J 6 bases, with 12 bases left between them. This CDR3 contains 14 residues. Germline assignment: CDR1 SGHTA and CDR2 FQGNSA. The CDR3 loop is CASSLIPRGDTQYF. The CDR3 DNA reads TGTGCCAGCAGCTTAATACCTAGAGGGGATACGCAGTATTTT.